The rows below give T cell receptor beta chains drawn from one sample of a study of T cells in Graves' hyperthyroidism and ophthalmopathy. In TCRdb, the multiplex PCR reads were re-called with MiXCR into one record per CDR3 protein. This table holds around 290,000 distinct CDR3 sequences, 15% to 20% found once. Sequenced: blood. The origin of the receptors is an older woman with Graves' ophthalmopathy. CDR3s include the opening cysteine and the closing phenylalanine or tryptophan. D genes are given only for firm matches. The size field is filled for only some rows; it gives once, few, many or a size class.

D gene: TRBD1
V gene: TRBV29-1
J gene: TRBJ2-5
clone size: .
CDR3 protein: CSVDRTGAETQYF
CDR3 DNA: TGCAGCGTTGACCGGACAGGGGCGGAGACCCAGTACTTC

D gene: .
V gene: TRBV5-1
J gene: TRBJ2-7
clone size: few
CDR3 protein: CASSLGGVVKTYEQYF
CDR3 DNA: TGCGCCAGCAGCTTGGGGGGCGTCGTAAAGACCTACGAGCAGTACTTC

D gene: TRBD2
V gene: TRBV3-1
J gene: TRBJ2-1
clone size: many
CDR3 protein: CASSRLAGEGNEQFF
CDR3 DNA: TGTGCCAGCAGCCGACTAGCGGGAGAAGGAAATGAGCAGTTCTTC

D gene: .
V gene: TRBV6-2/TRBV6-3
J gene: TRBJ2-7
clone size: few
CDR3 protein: CASSPPGIPPLVEQYF
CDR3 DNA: TGTGCCAGCAGTCCCCCCGGGATTCCTCCCCTCGTCGAGCAGTACTTC

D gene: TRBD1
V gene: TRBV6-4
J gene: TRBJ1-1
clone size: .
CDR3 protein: CASRPGQGLDTEAFF
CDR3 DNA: TGTGCCAGCAGACCAGGACAGGGTTTGGACACTGAAGCTTTCTTT

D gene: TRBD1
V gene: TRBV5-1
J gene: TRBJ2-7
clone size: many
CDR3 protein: CASSFDRENYEQYF
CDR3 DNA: TGCGCCAGCAGCTTTGACAGGGAGAACTACGAGCAGTACTTC

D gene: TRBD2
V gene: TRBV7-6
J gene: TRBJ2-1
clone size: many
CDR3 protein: CASSSTLPTSDTLDEQFF
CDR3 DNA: TGTGCCAGCAGCTCAACCCTCCCGACTAGCGACACACTTGATGAGCAGTTCTTC

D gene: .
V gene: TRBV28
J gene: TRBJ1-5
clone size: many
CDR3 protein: CASREDVNQPQHF
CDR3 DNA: TGTGCCAGCAGAGAAGACGTCAATCAGCCCCAGCATTTT

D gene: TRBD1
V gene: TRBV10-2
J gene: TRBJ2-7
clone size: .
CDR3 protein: CASSGDRGGYEQYF
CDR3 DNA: TGCGCCAGCAGTGGGGACAGGGGGGGGTACGAGCAGTACTTC

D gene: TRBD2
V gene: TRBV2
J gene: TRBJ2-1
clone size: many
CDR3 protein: CASSPLSGLALYNEQFF
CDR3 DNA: TGTGCCAGCAGTCCCTTATCCGGACTAGCGCTCTACAATGAGCAGTTCTTC

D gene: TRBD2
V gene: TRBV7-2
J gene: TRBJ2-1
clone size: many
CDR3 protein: CASSLGASGWDEFF
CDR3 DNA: TGTGCCAGCAGCTTAGGGGCTAGCGGCTGGGATGAGTTCTTC

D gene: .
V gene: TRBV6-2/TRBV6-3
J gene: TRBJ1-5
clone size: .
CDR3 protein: CASSPLGRGSNQPQHF
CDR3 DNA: TGTGCCAGCAGTCCCCTTGGAAGGGGAAGCAATCAGCCCCAGCATTTT

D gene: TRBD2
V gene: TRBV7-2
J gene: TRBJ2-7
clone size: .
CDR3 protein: CASSYRGGSLSYEQYF
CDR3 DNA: TGTGCCAGCAGCTACCGCGGGGGGTCTTTATCCTACGAGCAGTACTTC

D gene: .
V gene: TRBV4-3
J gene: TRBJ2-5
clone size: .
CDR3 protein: CASSRYRIQGETQYF
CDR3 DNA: TGCGCCAGCAGCAGATATCGGATTCAGGGGGAGACCCAGTACTTC

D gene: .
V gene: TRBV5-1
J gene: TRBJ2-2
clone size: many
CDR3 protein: CASSLNTGPANTGELFF
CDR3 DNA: TGCGCCAGCAGCTTGAATACGGGACCGGCGAACACCGGGGAGCTGTTTTTT

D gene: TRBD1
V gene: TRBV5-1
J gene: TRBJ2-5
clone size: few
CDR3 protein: CASSFRAGDSQETQYF
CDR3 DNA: TGCGCCAGCAGCTTTCGGGCAGGGGACAGCCAAGAGACCCAGTACTTC

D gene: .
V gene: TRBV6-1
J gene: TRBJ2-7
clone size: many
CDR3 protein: CASTLTLGASTYEQYF
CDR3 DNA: TGTGCCAGCACTCTCACGTTGGGGGCCTCCACCTACGAGCAGTACTTC

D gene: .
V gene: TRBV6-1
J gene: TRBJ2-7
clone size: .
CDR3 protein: CASSEWALSYEQYF
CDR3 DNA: TGTGCCAGCAGTGAATGGGCCCTTTCCTACGAGCAGTACTTC

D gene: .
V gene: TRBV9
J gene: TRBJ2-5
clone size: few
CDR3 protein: CASSVSREETQYF
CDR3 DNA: TGTGCCAGCAGCGTATCCAGGGAAGAGACCCAGTACTTC

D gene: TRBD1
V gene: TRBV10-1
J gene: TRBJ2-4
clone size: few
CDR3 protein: CASDDDGTGSRLAKNIQYF
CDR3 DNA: TGCGCCAGCGACGATGACGGGACAGGGTCACGTCTAGCCAAAAACATTCAGTACTTC

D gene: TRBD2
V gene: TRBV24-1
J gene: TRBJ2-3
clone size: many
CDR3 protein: CATSDLTGLAGGTDTQYF
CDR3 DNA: TGTGCCACCAGTGACTTAACCGGACTAGCGGGAGGAACAGATACGCAGTATTTT

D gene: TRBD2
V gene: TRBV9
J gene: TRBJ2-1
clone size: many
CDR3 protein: CASSVASGAGNEQFF
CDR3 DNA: TGTGCCAGCAGCGTGGCTAGCGGGGCGGGGAATGAGCAGTTCTTC

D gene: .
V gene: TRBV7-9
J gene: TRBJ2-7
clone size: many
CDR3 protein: CASSLATDYEQYF
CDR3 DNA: TGTGCCAGCAGCTTGGCGACGGACTACGAGCAGTACTTC

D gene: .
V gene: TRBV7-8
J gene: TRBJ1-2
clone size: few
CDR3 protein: CASSFYSDDGYTF
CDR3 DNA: TGTGCCAGCAGCTTCTACAGCGATGATGGCTACACCTTC

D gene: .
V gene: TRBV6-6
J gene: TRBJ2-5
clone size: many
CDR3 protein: CASSYSRRGGDEETQYF
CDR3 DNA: TGTGCCAGCAGTTACTCGAGGAGGGGGGGCGATGAAGAGACCCAGTACTTC